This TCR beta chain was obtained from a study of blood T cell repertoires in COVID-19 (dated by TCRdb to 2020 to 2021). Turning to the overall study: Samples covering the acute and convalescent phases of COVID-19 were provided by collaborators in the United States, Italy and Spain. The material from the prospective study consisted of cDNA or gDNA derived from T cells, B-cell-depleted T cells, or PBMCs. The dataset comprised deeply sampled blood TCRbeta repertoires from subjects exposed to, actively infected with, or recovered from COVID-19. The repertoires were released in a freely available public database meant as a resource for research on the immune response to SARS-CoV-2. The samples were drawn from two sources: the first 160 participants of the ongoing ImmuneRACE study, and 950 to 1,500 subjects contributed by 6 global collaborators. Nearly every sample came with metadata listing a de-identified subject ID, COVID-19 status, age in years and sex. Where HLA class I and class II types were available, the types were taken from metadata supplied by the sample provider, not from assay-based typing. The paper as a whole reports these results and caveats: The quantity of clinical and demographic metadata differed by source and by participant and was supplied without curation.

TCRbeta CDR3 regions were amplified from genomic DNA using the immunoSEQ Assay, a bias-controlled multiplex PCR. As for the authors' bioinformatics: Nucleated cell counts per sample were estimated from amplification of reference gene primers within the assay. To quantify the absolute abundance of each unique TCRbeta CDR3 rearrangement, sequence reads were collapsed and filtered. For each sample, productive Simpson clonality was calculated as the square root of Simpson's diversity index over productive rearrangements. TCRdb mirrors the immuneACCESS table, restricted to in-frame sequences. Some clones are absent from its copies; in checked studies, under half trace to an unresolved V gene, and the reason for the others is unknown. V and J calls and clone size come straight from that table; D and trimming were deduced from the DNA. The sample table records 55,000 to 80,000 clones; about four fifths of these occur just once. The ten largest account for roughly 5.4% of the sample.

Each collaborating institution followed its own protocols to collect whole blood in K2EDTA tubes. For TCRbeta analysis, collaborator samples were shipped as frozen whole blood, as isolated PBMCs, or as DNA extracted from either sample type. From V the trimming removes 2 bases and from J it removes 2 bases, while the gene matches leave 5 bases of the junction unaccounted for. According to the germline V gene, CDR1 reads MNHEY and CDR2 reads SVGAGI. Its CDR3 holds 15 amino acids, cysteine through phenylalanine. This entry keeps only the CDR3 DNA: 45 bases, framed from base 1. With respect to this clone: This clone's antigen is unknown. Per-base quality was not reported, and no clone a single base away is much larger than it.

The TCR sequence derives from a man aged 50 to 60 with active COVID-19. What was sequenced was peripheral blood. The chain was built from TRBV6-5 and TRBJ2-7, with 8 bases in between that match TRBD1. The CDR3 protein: CASSYAGTGTYEQYF. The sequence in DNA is TGTGCCAGCAGTTACGCCGGGACAGGAACCTACGAGCAGTACTTC.